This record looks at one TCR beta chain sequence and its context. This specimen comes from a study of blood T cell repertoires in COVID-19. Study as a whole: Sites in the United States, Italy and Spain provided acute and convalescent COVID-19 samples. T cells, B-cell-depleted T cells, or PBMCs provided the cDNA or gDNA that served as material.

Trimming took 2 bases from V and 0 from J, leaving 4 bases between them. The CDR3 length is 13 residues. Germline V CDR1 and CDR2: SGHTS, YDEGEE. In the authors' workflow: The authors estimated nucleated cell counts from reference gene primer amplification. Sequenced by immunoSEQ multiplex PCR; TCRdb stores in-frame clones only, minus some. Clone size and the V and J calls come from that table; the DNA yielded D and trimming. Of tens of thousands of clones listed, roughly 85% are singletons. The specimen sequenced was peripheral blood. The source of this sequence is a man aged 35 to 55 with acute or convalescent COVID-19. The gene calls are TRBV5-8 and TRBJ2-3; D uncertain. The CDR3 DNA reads TGTGCCAGCAGCTTCTCGAGCACAGATACGCAGTATTTT. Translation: CASSFSSTDTQYF.